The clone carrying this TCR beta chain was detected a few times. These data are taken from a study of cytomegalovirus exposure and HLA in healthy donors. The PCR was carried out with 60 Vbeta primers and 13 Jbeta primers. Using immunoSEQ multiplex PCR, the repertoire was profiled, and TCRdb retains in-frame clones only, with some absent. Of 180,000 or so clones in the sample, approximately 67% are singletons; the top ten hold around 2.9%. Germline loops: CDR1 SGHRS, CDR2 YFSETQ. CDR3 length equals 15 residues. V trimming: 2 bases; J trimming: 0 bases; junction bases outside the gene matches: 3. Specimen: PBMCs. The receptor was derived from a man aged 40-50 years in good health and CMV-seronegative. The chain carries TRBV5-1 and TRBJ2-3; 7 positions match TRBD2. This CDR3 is CASSLIAGSTDTQYF. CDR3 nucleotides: TGCGCCAGCAGCTTAATAGCGGGCAGCACAGATACGCAGTATTTT. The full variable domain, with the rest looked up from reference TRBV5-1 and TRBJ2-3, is KAGVTQTPRYLIKTRGQQVTLSCSPISGHRSVSWYQQTPGQGLQFLFEYFSETQRNKGNFPGRFSGRQFSNSRSEMNVSTLELGDSALYLCASSLIAGSTDTQYFGPGTRLTVL.